Sequencing of this T cell receptor (beta chain) was carried out in a study of shared clonotypes between healthy human individuals. Study-level findings and limits: Around 5% was the fraction of naive CD4 clonotypes found shared across a few donors.

As regards this clone: The antigen is unknown.

Sequencing used immunoSEQ multiplex PCR; TCRdb keeps in-frame clones, though not all of them. The sample shows 2 million to 2.5 million clones, just over 90% of them seen only once. The CDR3 sequence is 12 residues long. CDR1 is MDHEN and CDR2 is SYDVKM in the germline V gene. Losses at the gene ends were 9 bases for V and 4 bases for J; bases not matched to a gene: 5. As defined, naive CD8 cells were CD45RO-negative and positively selected for CCR7, with terminally differentiated effector memory CD45RA+ cells excluded. The study drew its donors from healthy HIV-negative adults without recent acute infections or vaccinations.

Sequencing was carried out using naive CD8+ T cells from PBMCs. This TCR derives from a man between 18 and 35 years old in good health. Some clones in this sample may be carry-over from other donors' samples. The chain employs TRBV28 and TRBJ1-1, with 7 bases identical to TRBD1. The chain's CDR3 is CASNRGSTEAFF. The CDR3 DNA reads TGTGCCAGTAACAGGGGCAGCACTGAAGCTTTCTTT.